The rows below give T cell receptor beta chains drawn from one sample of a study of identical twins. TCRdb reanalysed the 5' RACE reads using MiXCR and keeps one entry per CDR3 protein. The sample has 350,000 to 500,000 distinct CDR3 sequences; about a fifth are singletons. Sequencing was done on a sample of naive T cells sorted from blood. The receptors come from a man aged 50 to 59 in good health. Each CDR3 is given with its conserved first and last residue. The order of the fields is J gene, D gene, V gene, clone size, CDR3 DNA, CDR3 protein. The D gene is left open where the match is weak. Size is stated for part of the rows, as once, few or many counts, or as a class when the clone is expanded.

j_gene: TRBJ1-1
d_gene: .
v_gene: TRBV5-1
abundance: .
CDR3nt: TGCGCCAGCAGCTTGGTTGGGGCGGGGAACACTGAAGCTTTCTTT
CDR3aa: CASSLVGAGNTEAFF

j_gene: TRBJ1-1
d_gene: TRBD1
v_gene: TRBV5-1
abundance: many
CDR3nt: TGCGCCAGCAGCTTAATGGGACAGGGGGGAACTGAAGCTTTCTTT
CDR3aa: CASSLMGQGGTEAFF

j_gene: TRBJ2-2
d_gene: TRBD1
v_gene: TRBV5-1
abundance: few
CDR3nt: TGCGCCAGCAGCTGGGGGACAGGGGCCAACACCGGGGAGCTGTTTTTT
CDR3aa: CASSWGTGANTGELFF

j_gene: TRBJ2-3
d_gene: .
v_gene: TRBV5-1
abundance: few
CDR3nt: TGCGCCAGCAACTCCCGACAGAATACGCAGTATTTT
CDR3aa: CASNSRQNTQYF

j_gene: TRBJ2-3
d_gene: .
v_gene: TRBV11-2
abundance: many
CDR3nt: TGTGCCAGCAGCACCCGGAGGGATACGCAGTATTTT
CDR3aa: CASSTRRDTQYF

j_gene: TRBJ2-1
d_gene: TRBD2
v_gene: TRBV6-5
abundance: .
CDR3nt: TGTGCCAGCAGTTACCCCGGGACTAGCGCTCGGAGCAATGAGCAGTTCTTC
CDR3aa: CASSYPGTSARSNEQFF

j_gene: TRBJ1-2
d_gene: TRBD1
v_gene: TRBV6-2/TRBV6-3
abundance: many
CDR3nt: TGTGCCAGCAGTTACTCGACAGGGGCCTATGGCTACACCTTC
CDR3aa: CASSYSTGAYGYTF

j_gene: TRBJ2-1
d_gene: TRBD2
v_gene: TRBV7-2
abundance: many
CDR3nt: TGTGCCAGCAGCTTCGCCGGGACTAGCGGGTTTTTGAGGCAGTTCTTC
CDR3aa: CASSFAGTSGFLRQFF

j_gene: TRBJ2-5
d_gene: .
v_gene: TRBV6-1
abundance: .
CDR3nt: TGTGCCAGCAGTGGCCTTGGGTGGAGTTATGGGGAGACCCAGTACTTC
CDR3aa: CASSGLGWSYGETQYF

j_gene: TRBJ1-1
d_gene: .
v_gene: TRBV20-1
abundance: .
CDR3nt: TGCAGTGCTAGAGACCTCGGGGTTGGCACTGAAGCTTTCTTT
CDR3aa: CSARDLGVGTEAFF

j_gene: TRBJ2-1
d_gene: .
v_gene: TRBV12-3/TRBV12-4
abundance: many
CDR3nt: TGTGCCAGCAGTCCCCAAACAGGGCCCTTGATTAATGAGCAGTTCTTC
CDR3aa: CASSPQTGPLINEQFF

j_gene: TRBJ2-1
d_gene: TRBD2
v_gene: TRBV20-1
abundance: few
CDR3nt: TGCAGCCAACTAGCGCCTGGGTTCAATGAGCAGTTCTTC
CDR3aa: CSQLAPGFNEQFF